This T cell receptor (beta chain) stems from a study of blood T cell repertoires in COVID-19. For the study at large: Whether acute or convalescent, the COVID-19 samples came from the United States, Italy and Spain. T cells, B-cell-depleted T cells, or PBMCs provided the cDNA or gDNA that served as material.

How the authors handled the data: For nucleated cells, counts were estimated from reference gene primer amplification. The table came from immunoSEQ multiplex PCR; TCRdb's copy has only in-frame clones and leaves some out. V and J calls and clone size are as listed in that table; D and trimming were resolved from the DNA. The table lists about 94,000 clones, 70% to 80% of them singletons. The V end lost 7 bases, the J end lost 2 bases, and 24 bases lay between the germline ends. CDR3 size: 17 residues. Germline values: CDR1 MRHNA, CDR2 SNTAGT. Sequenced input: peripheral blood. This receptor was identified in a human donor in a cohort sampled during active COVID-19. The V call is TRBV6-4, the J call TRBJ2-7, with a tentative D call TRBD2 (6 bases). The CDR3 reads CASNNFRPGRPPYEQYF. CDR3 bases: TGTGCCAGCAATAACTTCCGTCCGGGGAGGCCCCCCTACGAGCAGTACTTC.